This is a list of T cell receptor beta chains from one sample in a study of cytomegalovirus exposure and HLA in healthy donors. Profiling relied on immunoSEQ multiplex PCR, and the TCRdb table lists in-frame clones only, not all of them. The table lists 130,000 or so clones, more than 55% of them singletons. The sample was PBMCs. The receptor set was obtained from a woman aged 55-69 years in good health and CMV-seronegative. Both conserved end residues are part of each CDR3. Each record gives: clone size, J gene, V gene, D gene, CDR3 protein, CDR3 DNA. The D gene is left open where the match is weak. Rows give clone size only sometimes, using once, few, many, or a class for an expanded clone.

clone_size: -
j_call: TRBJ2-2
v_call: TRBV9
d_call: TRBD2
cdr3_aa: CASSVRSGRLGTGELFF
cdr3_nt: TGTGCCAGCAGCGTACGTAGCGGGAGGTTAGGCACCGGGGAGCTGTTTTTT

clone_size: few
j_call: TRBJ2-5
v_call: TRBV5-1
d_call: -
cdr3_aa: CASSLLGEETQYF
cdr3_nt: TGCGCCAGCAGCTTATTGGGAGAAGAGACCCAGTACTTC

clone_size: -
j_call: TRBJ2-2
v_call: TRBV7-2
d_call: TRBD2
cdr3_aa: CASSQSGGGWGGELFF
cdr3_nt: TGTGCCAGCAGCCAAAGCGGGGGGGGGTGGGGCGGGGAGCTGTTTTTT

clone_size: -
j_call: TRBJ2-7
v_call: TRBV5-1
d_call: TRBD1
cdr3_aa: CASSPRQGARNEQYF
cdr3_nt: TGCGCCAGCAGCCCCCGACAGGGGGCGAGGAACGAGCAGTACTTC

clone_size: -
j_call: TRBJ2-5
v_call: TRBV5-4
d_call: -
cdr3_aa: CASSLSGKETQYF
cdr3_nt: TGTGCCAGCAGCCTTTCGGGGAAAGAGACCCAGTACTTC

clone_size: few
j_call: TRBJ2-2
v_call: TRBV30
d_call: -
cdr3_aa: CAWAVDGELFF
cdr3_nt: TGTGCCTGGGCCGTAGACGGGGAGCTGTTTTTT

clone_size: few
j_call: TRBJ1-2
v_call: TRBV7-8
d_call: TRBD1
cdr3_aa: CASSLNRGWKGYTF
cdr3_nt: TGTGCCAGCAGCTTGAACAGGGGGTGGAAAGGCTACACCTTC

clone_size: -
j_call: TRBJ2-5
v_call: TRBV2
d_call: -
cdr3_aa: CASRLPRGETQYF
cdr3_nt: TGTGCCAGCAGGCTTCCTAGAGGAGAGACCCAGTACTTC

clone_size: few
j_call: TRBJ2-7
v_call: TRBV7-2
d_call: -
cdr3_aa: CASSSHQSGPYEQYF
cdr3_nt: TGTGCCAGCAGCTCCCATCAGAGCGGACCCTACGAGCAGTACTTC

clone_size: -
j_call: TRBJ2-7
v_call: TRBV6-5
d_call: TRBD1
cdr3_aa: CASSYRGQGYEQYF
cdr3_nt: TGTGCCAGCAGTTACCGGGGACAGGGCTACGAGCAGTACTTC